These T cell receptor beta chains were read from a single sample in a study of blood T cell repertoires in COVID-19. Produced via immunoSEQ multiplex PCR; TCRdb's table is partial and in-frame only. This sample has about 250,000 clones, with approximately 82% found just once. Sequenced input: peripheral blood. These receptors all come from a man aged 80 or over with acute or convalescent COVID-19. Each CDR3 is given with its conserved first and last residue. The D gene is left open where the match is weak. Not all rows give a size; the values are once, few, many and, for expanded clones, a class.

>TRBJ2-3|TRBV7-8|NA|NA
CASSLGGPDTQYF
TGTGCCAGCAGCTTAGGTGGGCCAGATACGCAGTATTTT
>TRBJ2-3|TRBV11-2|NA|TRBD2
CASSYGTSGGADTQYF
TGTGCCAGCAGCTACGGGACTAGCGGGGGAGCAGATACGCAGTATTTT
>TRBJ2-7|TRBV12-3/TRBV12-4|few|TRBD2
CASSLLAGEQYF
TGTGCCAGCAGTTTACTAGCGGGAGAGCAGTACTTC
>TRBJ2-3|TRBV5-1|NA|TRBD2
CASSSLLAVSTDTQYF
TGCGCCAGCAGCTCATTGCTAGCGGTAAGCACAGATACGCAGTATTTT
>TRBJ2-7|TRBV3-1/TRBV3-2|many|NA
CASSQAGPRVLYEQYF
TGTGCCAGCAGCCAGGCGGGACCGAGGGTGCTGTACGAGCAGTACTTC
>TRBJ2-7|TRBV5-1|NA|TRBD2
CASSMTSGSYEQYF
TGCGCCAGCAGCATGACTAGCGGGTCCTACGAGCAGTACTTC
>TRBJ1-2|TRBV4-1|NA|TRBD1
CASSQDFRTGDAYGYTF
TGCGCCAGCAGCCAAGATTTCCGGACAGGGGACGCCTATGGCTACACCTTC
>TRBJ2-7|TRBV19|NA|TRBD1
CASRQGQNYEQYF
TGTGCCAGTCGACAGGGGCAAAACTACGAGCAGTACTTC
>TRBJ2-1|TRBV28|once|NA
CASKKGGLDNEQFF
TGTGCCAGCAAGAAGGGCGGGCTTGACAATGAGCAGTTCTTC
>TRBJ2-5|TRBV7-7|NA|NA
CASSTLQQETQYF
TGTGCTAGCAGCACGCTACAGCAAGAGACCCAGTACTTC
>TRBJ2-5|TRBV5-1|NA|NA
CASSLARGVQETQYF
TGCGCCAGCAGCTTGGCTAGGGGCGTACAAGAGACCCAGTACTTC
>TRBJ2-1|TRBV7-3|NA|TRBD2
CASSSGLAVSYNEQFF
TGTGCCAGCAGCTCGGGACTAGCGGTTTCCTACAATGAGCAGTTCTTC
>TRBJ2-3|TRBV6-1|NA|NA
CASSGVSSGQTSTDTQYF
TGTGCCAGCAGTGGCGTTTCGAGCGGGCAAACTAGCACAGATACGCAGTATTTT
>TRBJ2-7|TRBV11-3|NA|NA
CASTPRPIYEQYF
TGTGCCAGCACCCCTAGGCCCATATACGAGCAGTACTTC
>TRBJ2-1|TRBV5-1|NA|TRBD1
CASSLSGGSYNEQFF
TGCGCCAGCAGCTTGTCAGGGGGATCCTACAATGAGCAGTTCTTC
>TRBJ2-2|TRBV5-1|few|NA
CASSLAEFTGGGELFF
TGCGCCAGCAGCTTGGCCGAATTTACTGGCGGCGGGGAGCTGTTTTTT
>TRBJ2-2|TRBV25-1|NA|NA
CASSFSGPGTGELFF
TGTGCCAGCAGTTTTTCAGGGCCCGGCACCGGGGAGCTGTTTTTT
>TRBJ1-1|TRBV28|once|TRBD1
CASSLRTGARAFF
TGTGCCAGCAGTTTGAGGACAGGGGCGAGAGCTTTCTTT
>TRBJ1-2|TRBV7-8|once|NA
CASSSKPTQGRQSNYGYTF
TGTGCCAGCAGCTCCAAGCCGACACAGGGAAGACAGAGTAACTATGGCTACACCTTC
>TRBJ2-1|TRBV7-9|once|NA
CASSSPGPNEQFF
TGTGCCAGCAGCTCCCCAGGCCCCAATGAGCAGTTCTTC
>TRBJ1-5|TRBV28|NA|NA
CASRPGGSQPQHF
TGTGCCAGCAGGCCAGGAGGGAGTCAGCCCCAGCATTTT
>TRBJ2-1|TRBV2|NA|TRBD2
CASRGTSSIEQFF
TGTGCCAGCAGGGGGACTAGTTCGATTGAGCAGTTCTTC
>TRBJ2-2|TRBV2|NA|TRBD2
CASSDFLAGGKKNTGELFF
TGTGCCAGCAGTGATTTTCTAGCGGGAGGGAAGAAGAACACCGGGGAGCTGTTTTTT
>TRBJ2-7|TRBV7-7|NA|TRBD1
CASSLAGGEQYF
TGTGCTAGCAGCTTAGCAGGGGGCGAGCAGTACTTC